This TCR beta chain was documented in a study of blood T cell repertoires in COVID-19 (TCRdb year 2020). Concerning the study at large: The collaborator samples originated in the United States, Italy and Spain and spanned the acute and convalescent phases of COVID-19. Samples came from the ongoing ImmuneRACE study (first 160 participants) plus 1,254 subjects from 6 global collaborators. Subjects who had been exposed to COVID-19, were actively infected with it, or had recovered from it provided the deeply sampled blood TCRbeta repertoires that made up the dataset. Where available, HLA class I and class II types were obtained from metadata supplied by the sample provider rather than from assay-based typing. The prospective study material was composed of cDNA or gDNA derived from T cells, B-cell-depleted T cells, or PBMCs. Sample metadata almost always included a de-identified subject ID, COVID-19 status, age in years and sex. The repertoires were released in a freely available public database meant as a resource for research on the immune response to SARS-CoV-2.

The immunoSEQ Assay, a bias-controlled multiplex PCR, was used to amplify TCRbeta CDR3 regions from genomic DNA. The paper's data handling went like this. The number of nucleated cells in each sample was estimated by amplification of reference gene primers within the assay. Sequence reads were collapsed and filtered to measure the absolute abundance of every unique TCRbeta CDR3 rearrangement. Productive Simpson clonality was computed per sample as the square root of Simpson's diversity index over productive rearrangements. TCRdb retrieved this table from immuneACCESS and kept in-frame rearrangements only. Not all clones are present; in checked studies, unresolved V genes account for under half, and no reason is known for the remainder. The DNA was the basis for D and trimming; V, J and clone size are from that table. For this sample there are about 150,000 clones; around 83% appear just once. The top ten hold approximately 10% of the sample.

Collaborating institutions collected whole blood in K2EDTA tubes following their own protocols. For TCRbeta analysis, collaborators shipped samples as frozen whole blood, isolated PBMCs, or DNA extracted from either of those sample types. This clone is a singleton in its sample. The specificity of this receptor is unknown. The record has no base qualities; no much larger clone is one base away. CDR1 LNHDA and CDR2 SQIVND are derived from the germline V gene (reference sequence). The CDR3 spans 15 residues, from the cysteine through the phenylalanine. This entry keeps only the CDR3 DNA: 45 bases, framed from base 1. V lost 4 bases and J lost 4 bases; the stretch between them is 13 bases long. Paper-wide results and their limitations: The quantity of clinical and demographic metadata differed by source and by participant and was supplied without curation.

This chain joins TRBV19 to TRBJ1-4; 5 matching bases give a weak D call of TRBD1. This receptor was obtained from a woman in her 50s with acute or convalescent COVID-19. Sequencing was done on a sample of peripheral blood. The DNA reads as follows: TGTGCCAGTAGTACCTTTCAGGGTGGTAATGAAAAACTGTTTTTT. Its protein reads: CASSTFQGGNEKLFF.